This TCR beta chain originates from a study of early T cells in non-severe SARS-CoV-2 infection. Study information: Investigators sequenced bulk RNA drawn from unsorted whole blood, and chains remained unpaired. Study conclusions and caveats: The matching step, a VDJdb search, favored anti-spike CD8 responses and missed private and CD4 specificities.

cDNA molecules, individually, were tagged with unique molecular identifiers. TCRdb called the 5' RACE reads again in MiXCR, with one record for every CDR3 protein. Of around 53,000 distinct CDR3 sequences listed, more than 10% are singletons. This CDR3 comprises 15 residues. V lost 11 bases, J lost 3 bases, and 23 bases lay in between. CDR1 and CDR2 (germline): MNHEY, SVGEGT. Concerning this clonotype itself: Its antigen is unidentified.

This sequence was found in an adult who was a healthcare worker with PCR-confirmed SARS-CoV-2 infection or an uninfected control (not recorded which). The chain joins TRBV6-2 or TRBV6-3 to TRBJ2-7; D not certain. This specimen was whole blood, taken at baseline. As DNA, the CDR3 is TGTGCCTCGATCCCCCGCGGCAGGTCTGTCTACGAGCAGTACTTC. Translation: CASIPRGRSVYEQYF.